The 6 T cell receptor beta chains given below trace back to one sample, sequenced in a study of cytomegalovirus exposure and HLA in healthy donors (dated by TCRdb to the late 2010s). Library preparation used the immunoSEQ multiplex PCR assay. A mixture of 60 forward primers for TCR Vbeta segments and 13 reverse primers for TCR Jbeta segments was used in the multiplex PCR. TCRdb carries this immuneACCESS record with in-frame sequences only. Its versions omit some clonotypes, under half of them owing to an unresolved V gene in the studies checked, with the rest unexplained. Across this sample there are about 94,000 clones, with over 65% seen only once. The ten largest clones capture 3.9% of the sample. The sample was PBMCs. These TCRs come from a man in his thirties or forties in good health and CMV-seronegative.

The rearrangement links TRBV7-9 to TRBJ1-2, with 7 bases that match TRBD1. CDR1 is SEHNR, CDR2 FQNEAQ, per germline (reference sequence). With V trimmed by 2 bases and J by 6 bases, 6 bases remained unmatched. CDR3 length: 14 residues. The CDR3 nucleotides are TGTGCCAGCAGCTTATCCAGGGGGATAGATGGCTACACCTTC. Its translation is CASSLSRGIDGYTF.

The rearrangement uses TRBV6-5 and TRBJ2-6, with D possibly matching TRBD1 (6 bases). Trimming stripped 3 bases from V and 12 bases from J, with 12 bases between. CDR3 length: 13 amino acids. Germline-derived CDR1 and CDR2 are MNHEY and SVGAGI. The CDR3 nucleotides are TGTGCCAGCAGTTATCGGCAGGGGACCGTCCTGACTTTC. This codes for CASSYRQGTVLTF.

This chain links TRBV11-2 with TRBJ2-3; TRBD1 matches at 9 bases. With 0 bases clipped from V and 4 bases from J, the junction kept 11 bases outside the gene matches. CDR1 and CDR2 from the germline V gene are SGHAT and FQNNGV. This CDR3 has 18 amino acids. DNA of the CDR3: TGTGCCAGCAGCTTAGAGGGACAGGGAATACCCTGGTCAGATACGCAGTATTTT. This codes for CASSLEGQGIPWSDTQYF.

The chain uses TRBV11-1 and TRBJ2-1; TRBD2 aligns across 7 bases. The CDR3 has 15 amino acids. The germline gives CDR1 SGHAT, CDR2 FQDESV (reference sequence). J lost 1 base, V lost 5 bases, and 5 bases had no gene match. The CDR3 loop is CASSQAGVSYNEQFF. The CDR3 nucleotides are TGTGCCAGCAGCCAGGCGGGGGTGTCCTACAATGAGCAGTTCTTC.

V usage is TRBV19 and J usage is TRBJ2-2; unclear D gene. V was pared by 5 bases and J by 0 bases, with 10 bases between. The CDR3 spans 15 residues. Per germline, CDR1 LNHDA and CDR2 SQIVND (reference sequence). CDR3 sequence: CASSASVSNTGELFF. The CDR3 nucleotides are TGTGCCAGTAGTGCCTCAGTGTCGAACACCGGGGAGCTGTTTTTT.

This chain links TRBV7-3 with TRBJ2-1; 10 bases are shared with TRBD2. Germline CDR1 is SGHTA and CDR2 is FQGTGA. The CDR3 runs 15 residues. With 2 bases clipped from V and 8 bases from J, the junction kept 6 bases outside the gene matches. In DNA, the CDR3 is TGTGCCAGCAGCTTAGGGGGTAGCGGGAGGTATGAGCAGTTCTTC. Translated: CASSLGGSGRYEQFF.